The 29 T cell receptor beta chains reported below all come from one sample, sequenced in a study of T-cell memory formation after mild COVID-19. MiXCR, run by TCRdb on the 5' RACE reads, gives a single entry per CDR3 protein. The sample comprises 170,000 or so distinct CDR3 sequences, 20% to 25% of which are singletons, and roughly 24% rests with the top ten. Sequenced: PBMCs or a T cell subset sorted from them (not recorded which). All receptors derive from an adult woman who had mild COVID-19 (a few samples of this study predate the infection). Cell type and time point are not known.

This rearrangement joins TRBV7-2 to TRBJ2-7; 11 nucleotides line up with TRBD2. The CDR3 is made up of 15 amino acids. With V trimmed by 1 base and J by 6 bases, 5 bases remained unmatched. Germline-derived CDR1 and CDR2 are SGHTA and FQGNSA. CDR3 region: CASSLELAGEAEQYF. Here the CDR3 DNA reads TGTGCCAGCAGCTTAGAACTAGCGGGAGAGGCCGAGCAGTACTTC.

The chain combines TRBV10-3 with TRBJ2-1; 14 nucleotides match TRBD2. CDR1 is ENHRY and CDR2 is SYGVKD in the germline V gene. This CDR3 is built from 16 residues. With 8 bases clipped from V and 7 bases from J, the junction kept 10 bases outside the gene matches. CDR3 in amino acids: CAISTGLAGDRNEQFF. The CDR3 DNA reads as TGTGCCATCTCTACGGGACTAGCGGGAGACAGAAATGAGCAGTTCTTC.

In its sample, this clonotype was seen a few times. CDR3 amino acids: CASSQGVAGGHDNEQFF. DNA of the CDR3: TGCGCCAGCAGCCAAGGAGTAGCGGGGGGCCATGACAATGAGCAGTTCTTC. V usage is TRBV4-1 and J usage is TRBJ2-1; TRBD2 matches 10 bases. The J segment lost 5 bases and the V segment lost 1 base, leaving 8 bases of the junction unmatched. Germline V gene data show CDR1 as MGHRA and CDR2 as YSYEKL. The CDR3 extends over 17 amino acids.

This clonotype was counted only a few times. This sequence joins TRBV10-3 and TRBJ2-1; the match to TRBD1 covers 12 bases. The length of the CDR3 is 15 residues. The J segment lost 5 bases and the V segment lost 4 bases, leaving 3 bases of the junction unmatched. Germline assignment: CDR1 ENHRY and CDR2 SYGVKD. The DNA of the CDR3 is TGTGCCATCAGTGTCGGGGACAGGGGGCACAATGAGCAGTTCTTC. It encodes CAISVGDRGHNEQFF.

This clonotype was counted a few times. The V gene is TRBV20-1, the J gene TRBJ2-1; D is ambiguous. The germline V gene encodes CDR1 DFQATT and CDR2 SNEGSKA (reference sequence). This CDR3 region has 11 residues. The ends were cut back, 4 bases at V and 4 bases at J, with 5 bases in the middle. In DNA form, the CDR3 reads TGCAGTGCTACCCCGTACAATGAGCAGTTCTTC. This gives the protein CSATPYNEQFF.

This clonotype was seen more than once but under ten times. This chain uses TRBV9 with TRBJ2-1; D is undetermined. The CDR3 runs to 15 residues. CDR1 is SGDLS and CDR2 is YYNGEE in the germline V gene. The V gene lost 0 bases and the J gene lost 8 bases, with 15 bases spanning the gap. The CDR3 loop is CASSVGPSLGYEQFF. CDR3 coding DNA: TGTGCCAGCAGCGTAGGGCCCTCTTTGGGCTATGAGCAGTTCTTC.

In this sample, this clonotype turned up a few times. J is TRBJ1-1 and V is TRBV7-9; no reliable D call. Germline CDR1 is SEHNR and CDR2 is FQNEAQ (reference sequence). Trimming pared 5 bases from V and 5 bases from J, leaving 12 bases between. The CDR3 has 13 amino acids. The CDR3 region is CASSPPVGTEAFF. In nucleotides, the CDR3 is TGTGCCAGCAGCCCCCCCGTGGGGACTGAAGCTTTCTTT.

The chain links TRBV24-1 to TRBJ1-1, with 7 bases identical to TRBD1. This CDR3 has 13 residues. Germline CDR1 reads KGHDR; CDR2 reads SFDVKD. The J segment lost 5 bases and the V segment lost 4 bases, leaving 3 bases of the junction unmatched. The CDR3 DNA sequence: TGTGCCACCAGTGACCTGACAGGGACTGAAGCTTTCTTT. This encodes CATSDLTGTEAFF.

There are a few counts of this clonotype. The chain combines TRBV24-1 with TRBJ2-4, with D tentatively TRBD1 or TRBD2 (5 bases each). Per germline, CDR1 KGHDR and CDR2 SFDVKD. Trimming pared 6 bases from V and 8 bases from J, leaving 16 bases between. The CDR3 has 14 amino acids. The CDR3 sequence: CATSSRDRRDIQYF. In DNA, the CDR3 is TGTGCCACCAGTAGCCGGGACCGAAGGGACATTCAGTACTTC.

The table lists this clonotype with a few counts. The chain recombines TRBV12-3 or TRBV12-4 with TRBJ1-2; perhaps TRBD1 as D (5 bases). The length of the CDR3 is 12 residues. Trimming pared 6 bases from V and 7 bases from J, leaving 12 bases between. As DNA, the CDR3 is TGTGCCAGCAGCTCAGGGAGGCTTGGCTACACCTTC. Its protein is CASSSGRLGYTF.

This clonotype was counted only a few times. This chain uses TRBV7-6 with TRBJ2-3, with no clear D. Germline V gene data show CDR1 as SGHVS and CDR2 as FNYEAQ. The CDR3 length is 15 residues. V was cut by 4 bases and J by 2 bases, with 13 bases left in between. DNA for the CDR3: TGTGCCAGCAGCTCGGCCCTGGTCGACACAGATACGCAGTATTTT. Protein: CASSSALVDTDTQYF.

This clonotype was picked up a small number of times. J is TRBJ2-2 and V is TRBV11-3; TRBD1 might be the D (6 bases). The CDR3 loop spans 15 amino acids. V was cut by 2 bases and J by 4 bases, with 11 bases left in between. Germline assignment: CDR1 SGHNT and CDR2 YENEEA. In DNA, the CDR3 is TGTGCCAGCAGCTTAATTACAGGGACCACCGGGGAGCTGTTTTTT. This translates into CASSLITGTTGELFF.

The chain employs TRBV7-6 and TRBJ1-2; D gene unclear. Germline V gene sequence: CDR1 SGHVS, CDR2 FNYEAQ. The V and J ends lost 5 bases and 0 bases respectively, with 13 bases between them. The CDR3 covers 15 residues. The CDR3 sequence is CASSPRDGANYGYTF. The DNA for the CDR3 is TGTGCCAGCAGCCCGCGGGATGGAGCTAACTATGGCTACACCTTC.

The CDR3 DNA reads as TGTGCCAGCAGCCTTAGCGGGAGAGGGTACAATGAGCAGTTCTTC. Protein: CASSLSGRGYNEQFF. The chain carries TRBV5-6 and TRBJ2-1; TRBD2 aligns across 9 bases. J lost 4 bases, V lost 4 bases, and 6 bases had no gene match. Germline lookup yields CDR1 SGHDT and CDR2 YYEEEE. CDR3 size: 15 residues. Combining the CDR3 with reference TRBV5-6 and TRBJ2-1 gives the whole variable domain DAGVTQSPTHLIKTRGQQVTLRCSPKSGHDTVSWYQQALGQGPQFIFQYYEEEERQRGNFPDRFSGHQFPNYSSELNVNALLLGDSALYLCASSLSGRGYNEQFFGPGTRLTVL.

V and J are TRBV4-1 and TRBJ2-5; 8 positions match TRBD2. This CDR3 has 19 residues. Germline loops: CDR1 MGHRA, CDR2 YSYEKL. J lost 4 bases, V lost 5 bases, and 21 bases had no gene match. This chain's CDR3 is CASSNSQLRGSGSSETQYF. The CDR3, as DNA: TGCGCCAGCAGCAACAGCCAGCTACGAGGGAGCGGGAGCTCAGAGACCCAGTACTTC.

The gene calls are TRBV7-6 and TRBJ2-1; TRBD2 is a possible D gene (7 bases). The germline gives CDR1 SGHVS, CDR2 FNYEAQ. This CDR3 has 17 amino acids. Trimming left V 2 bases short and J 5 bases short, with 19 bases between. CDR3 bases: TGTGCCAGCAGCTTACCCGCGGGGGCGCGGAAAGACAATGAGCAGTTCTTC. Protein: CASSLPAGARKDNEQFF. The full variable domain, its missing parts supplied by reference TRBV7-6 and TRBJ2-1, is GAGVSQSPRYKVTKRGQDVALRCDPISGHVSLYWYRQALGQGPEFLTYFNYEAQQDKSGLPNDRFSAERPEGSISTLTIQRTEQRDSAMYRCASSLPAGARKDNEQFFGPGTRLTVL.

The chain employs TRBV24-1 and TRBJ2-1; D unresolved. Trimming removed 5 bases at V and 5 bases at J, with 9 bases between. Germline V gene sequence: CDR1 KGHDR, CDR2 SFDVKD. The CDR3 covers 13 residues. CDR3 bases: TGTGCCACCAGTGTCCGGAGTGACAATGAGCAGTTCTTC. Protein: CATSVRSDNEQFF.

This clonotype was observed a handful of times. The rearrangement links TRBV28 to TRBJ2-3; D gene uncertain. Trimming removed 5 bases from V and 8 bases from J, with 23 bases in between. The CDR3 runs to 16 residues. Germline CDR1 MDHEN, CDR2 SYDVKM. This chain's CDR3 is CASSPGARLLSGTQYF. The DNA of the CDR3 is TGTGCCAGCAGTCCCGGAGCCAGGCTGCTGTCCGGTACGCAGTATTTT.

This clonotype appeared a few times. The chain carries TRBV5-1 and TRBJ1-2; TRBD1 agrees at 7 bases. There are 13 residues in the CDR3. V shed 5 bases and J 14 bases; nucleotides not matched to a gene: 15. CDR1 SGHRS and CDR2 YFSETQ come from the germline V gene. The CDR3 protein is CASRDDREILGTF. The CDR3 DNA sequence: TGCGCCAGCAGGGATGACAGGGAAATCCTCGGGACCTTC.

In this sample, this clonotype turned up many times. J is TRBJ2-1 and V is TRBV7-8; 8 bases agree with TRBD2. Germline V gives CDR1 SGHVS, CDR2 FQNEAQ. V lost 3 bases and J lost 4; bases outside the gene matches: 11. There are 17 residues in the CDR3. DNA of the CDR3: TGTGCCAGCAGCTTCAAGCATACTAGCGGAGATTACAATGAGCAGTTCTTC. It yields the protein CASSFKHTSGDYNEQFF.

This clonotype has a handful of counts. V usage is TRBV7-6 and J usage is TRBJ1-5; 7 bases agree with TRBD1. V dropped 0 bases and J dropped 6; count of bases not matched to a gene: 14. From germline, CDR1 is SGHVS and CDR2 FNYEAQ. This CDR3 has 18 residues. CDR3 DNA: TGTGCCAGCAGCTTAGCCCTCGGGGGAAAGGGGGCGGTTCAGCCCCAGCATTTT. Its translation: CASSLALGGKGAVQPQHF.

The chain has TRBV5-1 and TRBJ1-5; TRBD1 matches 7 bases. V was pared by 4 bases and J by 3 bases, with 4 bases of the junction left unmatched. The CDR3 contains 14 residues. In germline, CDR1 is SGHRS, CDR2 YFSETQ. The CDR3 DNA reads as TGCGCCAGCAGCAGGACAGGAGACAATCAGCCCCAGCATTTT. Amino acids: CASSRTGDNQPQHF.

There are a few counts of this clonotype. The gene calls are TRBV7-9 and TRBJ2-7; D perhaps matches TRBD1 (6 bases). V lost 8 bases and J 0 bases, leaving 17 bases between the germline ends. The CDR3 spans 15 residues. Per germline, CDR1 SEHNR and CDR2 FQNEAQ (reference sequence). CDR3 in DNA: TGTGCCAGCGACAGCCTTGGACAGAGCTCCTACGAGCAGTACTTC. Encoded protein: CASDSLGQSSYEQYF.

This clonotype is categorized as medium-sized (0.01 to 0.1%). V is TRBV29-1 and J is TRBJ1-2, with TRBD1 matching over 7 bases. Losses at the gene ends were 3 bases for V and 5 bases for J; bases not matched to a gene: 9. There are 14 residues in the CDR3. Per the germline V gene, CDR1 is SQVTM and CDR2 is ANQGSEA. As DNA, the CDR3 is TGCAGCGTTGAGGGGACAGACCTCTTATATGGCTACACCTTC. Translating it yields CSVEGTDLLYGYTF.

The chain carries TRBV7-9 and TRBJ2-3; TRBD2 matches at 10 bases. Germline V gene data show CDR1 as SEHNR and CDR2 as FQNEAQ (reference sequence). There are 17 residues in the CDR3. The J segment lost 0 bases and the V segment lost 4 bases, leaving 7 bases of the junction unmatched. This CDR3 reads CASSSTGTSASTDTQYF. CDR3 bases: TGTGCCAGCAGCTCCACCGGGACTAGCGCTAGCACAGATACGCAGTATTTT.

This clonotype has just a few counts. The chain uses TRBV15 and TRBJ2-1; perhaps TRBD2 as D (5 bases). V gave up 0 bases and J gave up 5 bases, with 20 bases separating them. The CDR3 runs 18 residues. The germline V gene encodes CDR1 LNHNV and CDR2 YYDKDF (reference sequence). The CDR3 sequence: CATSRELFNVGEHNEQFF. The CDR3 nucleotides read TGTGCCACCAGCAGAGAATTGTTTAACGTGGGAGAACACAATGAGCAGTTCTTC.

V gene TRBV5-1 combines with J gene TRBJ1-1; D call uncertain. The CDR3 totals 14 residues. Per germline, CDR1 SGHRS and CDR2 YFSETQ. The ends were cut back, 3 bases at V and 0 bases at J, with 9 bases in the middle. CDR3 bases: TGCGCCAGCAGCTCTATTTCCGTGAACACTGAAGCTTTCTTT. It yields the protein CASSSISVNTEAFF.

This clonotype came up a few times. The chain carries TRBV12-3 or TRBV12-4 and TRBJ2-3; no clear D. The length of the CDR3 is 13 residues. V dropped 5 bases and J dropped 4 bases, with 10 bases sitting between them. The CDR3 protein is CASSKIASDTQYF. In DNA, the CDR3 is TGTGCCAGCAGTAAAATCGCGTCAGATACGCAGTATTTT.

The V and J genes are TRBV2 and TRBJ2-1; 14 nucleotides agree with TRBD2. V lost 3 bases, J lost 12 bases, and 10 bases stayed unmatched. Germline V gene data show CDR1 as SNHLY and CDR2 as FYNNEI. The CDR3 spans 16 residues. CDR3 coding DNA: TGTGCCAGCAGTGACCCCGGGACTAGCGGGAGATTAGGGCAGTTCTTC. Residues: CASSDPGTSGRLGQFF.